One sample yielded the 25 T cell receptor beta chains listed below, sequenced in a study of cytomegalovirus exposure and HLA in healthy donors. PCR primers comprised 60 Vbeta and 13 Jbeta primers. Profiled with immunoSEQ multiplex PCR; TCRdb holds only in-frame clones, not every one. The sample shows 200,000 to 300,000 clones, about 81% of them seen only once. The source material was PBMCs. Every receptor here comes from a woman aged 40 to 55 in good health and CMV-seropositive.

This clone was seen once. The V call is TRBV7-2, the J call TRBJ2-1; 7 bases are a match to TRBD2. Germline V gene lookup returns CDR1 SGHTA and CDR2 FQGNSA. V was clipped by 2 bases and J by 8 bases; unmatched bases: 9. The CDR3 length is 15 residues. This CDR3 is CASSLQSSGFDEQFF. The DNA for the CDR3 is TGTGCCAGCAGCTTACAGAGTAGCGGGTTCGATGAGCAGTTCTTC.

This clone was recorded once. This chain joins TRBV5-6 and TRBJ2-6; tentative D call: TRBD1 (6 bases). V lost 1 base and J lost 0, with 17 bases in between. Per germline, CDR1 SGHDT and CDR2 YYEEEE. This CDR3 region has 19 residues. The CDR3 sequence is CASSLIGRGHLSGANVLTF. The DNA of the CDR3 is TGTGCCAGCAGCTTGATCGGCAGGGGACACCTCTCTGGGGCCAACGTCCTGACTTTC.

Only a few counts were recorded for this clone. The chain combines TRBV6-6 with TRBJ1-3; D remains unclear. V was shortened by 2 bases and J by 0 bases, with 8 bases between the two germline ends. This CDR3 contains 15 residues. Germline-derived CDR1 and CDR2 are MNHNY and SVGAGI (reference sequence). Here the CDR3 reads CASSYVSPSGNTIYF. The CDR3 DNA reads as TGTGCCAGCAGTTACGTTAGCCCCTCTGGAAACACCATATATTTT.

The chain carries TRBV4-3 and TRBJ1-2; D gene uncertain. Germline V gene data show CDR1 as LGHNA and CDR2 as YSLEER. The CDR3 is 15 amino acids. V was trimmed by 0 bases and J by 2 bases, leaving 10 bases between them. CDR3 sequence reads: CASSQEVGVNYGYTF. The CDR3 DNA sequence: TGCGCCAGCAGCCAAGAGGTCGGGGTAAACTATGGCTACACCTTC.

In this sample, this clone turned up a few times. This rearrangement joins TRBV5-1 to TRBJ1-1; TRBD1 aligns across 7 bases. Germline V lookup: CDR1 SGHRS, CDR2 YFSETQ. The J segment lost 1 base and the V segment lost 5 bases, leaving 2 bases of the junction unmatched. This CDR3 comprises 13 residues. The CDR3 DNA reads TGCGCCAGCAGATGGGACAGGAACACTGAAGCTTTCTTT. Translated, it gives CASRWDRNTEAFF.

The V and J genes are TRBV5-5 and TRBJ1-4, with 7 bases that match TRBD1. This CDR3 has 16 amino acids. Trimming took 4 bases from V and 0 from J; bases not matched to a gene: 6. CDR1 and CDR2 (germline): SGHKS, YYEKEE (reference sequence). Written as DNA, the CDR3 is TGTGCCAGCAGCCCCTGGACAGGCACAACTAATGAAAAACTGTTTTTT. Translating gives CASSPWTGTTNEKLFF.

The chain uses TRBV6-6 and TRBJ1-2; 10 bases map to TRBD1. J lost 2 bases, V lost 5 bases, and 5 bases had no gene match. CDR1 and CDR2 (germline): MNHNY, SVGAGI (reference sequence). The CDR3 spans 15 residues. The CDR3, as DNA: TGTGCCAGCAGTGACAGGACAGGGGGGAACTATGGCTACACCTTC. It encodes CASSDRTGGNYGYTF.

The CDR3 DNA reads TGCGCCAGCAGCTTGACCGCTAGCGGGAGAGAGTCCTACAATGAGCAGTTCTTC. Residues: CASSLTASGRESYNEQFF. The chain carries TRBV5-1 and TRBJ2-1; 10 nucleotides align to TRBD2. CDR1 is SGHRS and CDR2 is YFSETQ in the germline V gene. J lost 1 base, V lost 1 base, and 8 bases had no gene match. This CDR3 spans 18 amino acids.

This clone has just a few counts. The rearrangement uses TRBV6-5 and TRBJ2-7, with D perhaps TRBD1 (5 bases). This CDR3 region has 14 residues. V shed 2 bases and J shed 0 bases, with 8 bases lying between them. CDR1 is MNHEY, CDR2 SVGAGI, per germline. The CDR3 DNA is TGTGCCAGCAGTTACCAGGGCCTCTCCTACGAGCAGTACTTC. Protein: CASSYQGLSYEQYF.

This chain uses TRBV13 with TRBJ1-1; D gene uncertain. CDR1 is PRHDT and CDR2 is FYEKMQ in the germline V gene (reference sequence). The V end was cut by 5 bases, the J end by 1 base, with 11 bases between. The CDR3 is made up of 14 amino acids. DNA of the CDR3: TGTGCCAGCAGCCTCAGTACCGCGAACACTGAAGCTTTCTTT. Protein: CASSLSTANTEAFF.

The CDR3 DNA reads as TGTGCCAGCAGCTTTGCTAGCGGGGGGAGGGAGCAGTACTTC. The encoded protein is CASSFASGGREQYF. The chain has TRBV7-2 and TRBJ2-7; TRBD2 matches 11 bases. CDR3 length: 14 amino acids. The junction had 5 bases not matched to a gene; V was cut back by 3 bases and J by 7 bases. Germline V gene sequence: CDR1 SGHTA, CDR2 FQGNSA.

J is TRBJ2-6 and V is TRBV4-3; D gene ambiguous. The germline V gene encodes CDR1 LGHNA and CDR2 YSLEER. This CDR3 region has 15 residues. Between the trimmed V and J ends, which lost 0 bases and 3 bases, there was a span of 6 bases. For the CDR3, the DNA is TGCGCCAGCAGCCAAGATCCGGGTGGGGCCAACGTCCTGACTTTC. The encoded protein is CASSQDPGGANVLTF.

The chain joins TRBV7-9 to TRBJ2-1, with 12 bases that match TRBD1. Germline CDR1 SEHNR, CDR2 FQNEAQ (reference sequence). V was clipped by 2 bases and J by 6 bases; unmatched bases: 8. This CDR3 has 17 amino acids. For the CDR3, the DNA is TGTGCCAGCAGCTTAATAATCGGGACAGGGGGCTTCAATGAGCAGTTCTTC. This encodes CASSLIIGTGGFNEQFF.

The chain is built from TRBV28 and TRBJ1-2; tentative D call: TRBD1 (5 bases). The V gene lost 4 bases and the J gene lost 1 base, with 28 bases spanning the gap. The CDR3 extends over 20 amino acids. CDR1 is MDHEN, CDR2 SYDVKM, per germline. The CDR3 DNA follows: TGTGCCAGCAGTTCCATTAAGAATATGGCCCCGGACACCTTTAACTATGGCTACACCTTC. Translated: CASSSIKNMAPDTFNYGYTF.

The rearrangement joins TRBV12-5 to TRBJ2-7; 9 bases match TRBD2. The CDR3 is made up of 17 amino acids. Germline V gives CDR1 LGHNT, CDR2 FRNRAP. V was pared by 7 bases and J by 0 bases, with 13 bases of the junction left unmatched. CDR3: CASAAFGGGRASYEQYF. The CDR3 region has the DNA TGTGCTAGTGCCGCATTCGGGGGCGGGAGGGCCTCCTACGAGCAGTACTTC.

This chain's CDR3 is CASSFGLRDIYSGANVLTF. CDR3 in DNA: TGTGCCAGCAGCTTTGGCCTCCGGGACATTTACTCTGGGGCCAACGTCCTGACTTTC. This chain joins TRBV7-2 and TRBJ2-6; possible D gene TRBD1, 6 bases. Trimming stripped 3 bases from V and 0 bases from J, with 18 bases between. Per germline, CDR1 SGHTA and CDR2 FQGNSA. This CDR3 comprises 19 residues.

The chain employs TRBV7-9 and TRBJ2-6; possibly TRBD1 for D (5 bases). The CDR3 extends over 19 amino acids. Looked up from germline, CDR1 is SEHNR and CDR2 is FQNEAQ (reference sequence). The V end was cut by 5 bases, the J end by 0 bases, with 20 bases between. The CDR3 nucleotides are TGTGCCAGCAGCAATCCCGCGCAGGGCGTTTTCTCTGGGGCCAACGTCCTGACTTTC. Its translation is CASSNPAQGVFSGANVLTF.

V gene TRBV27 combines with J gene TRBJ2-3, with 11 positions matching TRBD2. From germline, CDR1 is MNHEY and CDR2 SMNVEV (reference sequence). J lost 2 bases, V lost 3 bases, and 4 bases had no gene match. The CDR3 consists of 16 residues. The CDR3 DNA is TGTGCCAGCAGTTTTCGACTAGCGGGATTCACAGATACGCAGTATTTT. It yields the protein CASSFRLAGFTDTQYF.

On this clone: This sample includes further DNA sequences coding for the same CDR3. V usage is TRBV18 and J usage is TRBJ1-1; 9 positions match TRBD1. V lost 3 bases, J lost 3 bases, and 2 bases stayed unmatched. There are 14 residues in the CDR3. Looked up from germline, CDR1 is KGHSH and CDR2 is LQKENI. The CDR3 DNA reads as TGTGCCAGCTCACCTGGGACAGGGTACACTGAAGCTTTCTTT. Amino acids: CASSPGTGYTEAFF. The complete variable domain, with remaining parts taken from reference TRBV18 and TRBJ1-1, reads NAGVMQNPRHLVRRRGQEARLRCSPMKGHSHVYWYRQLPEEGLKFMVYLQKENIIDESGMPKERFSAEFPKEGPSILRIQQVVRGDSAAYFCASSPGTGYTEAFFGQGTRLTVV.

This clone was found a few times. This chain links TRBV2 with TRBJ1-5; perhaps TRBD1 as D (6 bases). The ends were cut back, 6 bases at V and 7 bases at J, with 10 bases in the middle. This CDR3 has 12 residues. Germline lookup yields CDR1 SNHLY and CDR2 FYNNEI. The CDR3 protein is CASSRQDQPQHF. The CDR3 DNA reads as TGTGCCAGCAGCAGACAGGACCAGCCCCAGCATTTT.

The chain combines TRBV21-1 with TRBJ1-5. TRBV21-1 is labeled a pseudogene. The CDR3 runs to 14 residues. The chain's CDR3 is CASSKAIPNQPQHF. CDR3 DNA sequence: TGTGCCAGCAGCAAAGCTATTCCGAATCAGCCCCAGCATTTT.

J is TRBJ1-1 and V is TRBV30, with a possible D match to TRBD1 (6 bases). CDR3 length: 14 residues. Per germline, CDR1 GTSNPN and CDR2 SVGIG (reference sequence). V was pared by 4 bases and J by 3 bases, with 15 bases between. CDR3 DNA sequence: TGTGCCTGGAACGGGGGGACACTCGACACTGAAGCTTTCTTT. As protein: CAWNGGTLDTEAFF.

This clone was seen just once. The rearrangement joins TRBV10-3 to TRBJ1-4, with a tentative D call TRBD1 (6 bases). Trimming removed 0 bases at V and 0 bases at J, with 11 bases between. The CDR3 sequence is 17 residues long. CDR1 is ENHRY, CDR2 SYGVKD, per germline. CDR3 bases: TGTGCCATCAGTGAGTCGAGGGGGGGCTCAACTAATGAAAAACTGTTTTTT. It codes for CAISESRGGSTNEKLFF.

The rearrangement links TRBV6-6 to TRBJ2-1, with 10 bases that match TRBD2. Germline V lookup: CDR1 MNHNY, CDR2 SVGAGI (reference sequence). Trimming removed 5 bases from V and 4 bases from J; junction bases left unmatched: 2. The CDR3 is 14 amino acids. The CDR3 sequence: CASSVLAGYNEQFF. CDR3 nucleotide sequence: TGTGCCAGCAGTGTACTAGCGGGATACAATGAGCAGTTCTTC.

The chain couples TRBV15 to TRBJ1-4; no clear D. From germline, CDR1 is LNHNV and CDR2 YYDKDF (reference sequence). Trimming removed 3 bases at V and 4 bases at J, with 18 bases between. CDR3 size: 17 residues. This CDR3 reads CATSSHVPKTGNEKLFF. In DNA form, the CDR3 reads TGTGCCACCAGCAGTCACGTCCCAAAGACGGGTAATGAAAAACTGTTTTTT. Variable domain in full (rest from reference TRBV15 and TRBJ1-4): DAMVIQNPRYQVTQFGKPVTLSCSQTLNHNVMYWYQQKSSQAPKLLFHYYDKDFNNEADTPDNFQSRRPNTSFCFLDIRSPGLGDTAMYLCATSSHVPKTGNEKLFFGSGTQLSVL.